The clone carrying this T cell receptor beta chain was detected only once. The data were obtained in a study of shared clonotypes between healthy human individuals. The data were produced by immunoSEQ multiplex PCR, yet TCRdb's version contains in-frame clones alone and is incomplete. Of under 550,000 clones detected, 95% to 97% appear once; the ten largest clones hold roughly 0.06%. Germline V CDR1 and CDR2: MDHEN, SYDVKM. The CDR3 is made up of 13 amino acids. V dropped 6 bases and J dropped 2; count of bases not matched to a gene: 4. This chain uses TRBV28 with TRBJ2-7; 7 nucleotides match TRBD1. The material sequenced was naive CD4+ T cells sorted from blood. Subset meaning: CD45RA+ positively selected. This clonotype was obtained from a woman in her 30s in good health. The CDR3 nucleotides read TGTGCCAGCAGACAGGGGCCCACCTACGAGCAGTACTTC. Amino acids: CASRQGPTYEQYF.